This T cell receptor (beta chain) originates from a study of T cell changes during pregnancy in multiple sclerosis. The data were produced by immunoSEQ multiplex PCR, yet TCRdb's version contains in-frame clones alone and is incomplete. The table lists nearly 60,000 clones, about 89% of them singletons, with just under 0.5% in the top ten. Trimming stripped 4 bases from V and 0 bases from J, with 15 bases between. The CDR3 length is 17 residues. Germline V CDR1 and CDR2: SGHTA, FQGNSA. The chain employs TRBV7-2 and TRBJ2-2, with D tentatively TRBD1 (5 bases). The TCR comes from a female donor in good health, enrolled as a control in a pregnancy study. Sample: CD4+ T cells from peripheral blood mononuclear cells, taken after pregnancy. CDR3 sequence reads: CASSSRQRFANTGELFF. As DNA, the CDR3 is TGTGCCAGCAGCTCCCGACAGCGATTCGCGAACACCGGGGAGCTGTTTTTT.